This T cell receptor beta chain originates from a study of cytomegalovirus exposure and HLA in healthy donors. Concerning this clone: Its matching antigen is unknown.

In the PCR, 60 Vbeta and 13 Jbeta primers were used. Clones were sequenced by immunoSEQ multiplex PCR, and TCRdb holds only the in-frame ones, with some missing. The sample shows approximately 200,000 clones, around three quarters of them seen only once. Study-wide results and limits: In a later analysis, the majority of CMV-associated beta chains seemingly showed HLA restriction. TCR beta V segments were, for the most part, productive about 87% or about 30% of the time in an earlier analysis.

CDR1 and CDR2 from the germline V gene are SGDLS and YYNGEE. The CDR3 covers 15 residues. After removal of 4 bases from V and 5 bases from J, the junction contained 8 bases not matched to a gene. This TCR derives from a man aged 25 to 45 in good health and CMV-seronegative. The chain links TRBV9 to TRBJ2-1; 8 positions agree with TRBD2. The sample taken for sequencing was PBMCs. In DNA form, the CDR3 reads TGTGCCAGCAGCCCGGGACTAGTAGGCCACAATGAGCAGTTCTTC. It yields the protein CASSPGLVGHNEQFF.